A selection of T cell receptor beta chains follows, all from one sample in a study of CD8 T cells in ankylosing spondylitis. TCRdb independently ran MiXCR on the 5' RACE reads; one entry per CDR3 protein. The sample carries roughly 440,000 distinct CDR3 sequences, more than 15% recorded once. The sample taken for sequencing was blood, either unsorted or a sorted T cell fraction (not recorded which). The receptor set was obtained from a male donor with ankylosing spondylitis. The CDR3 runs from the conserved cysteine through the conserved F or W. A D gene is named only where the DNA matches it firmly. Size tells how often a clone was seen (once, few, many) or the class of an expanded clone, and some rows leave it out.

TRBV7-9	TRBJ1-5	-	few	TGTGCCAGCAGCTTATTTGGGAATCAGCCCCAGCATTTT	CASSLFGNQPQHF
TRBV6-5	TRBJ2-3	-	few	TGTGCCAGCAGTTTGGCATACGGGACGGATACGCAGTATTTT	CASSLAYGTDTQYF
TRBV20-1	TRBJ2-1	-	-	TGCAGTGCTAGAGATTCCAAAGGACAGTTGGATGAGCAGTTCTTC	CSARDSKGQLDEQFF
TRBV4-3	TRBJ2-2	TRBD2	many	TGCGCCAGCAGCCAAGAGGGTCTAGCGGGCAACGAGGCCGGGGAGCTGTTTTTT	CASSQEGLAGNEAGELFF
TRBV5-1	TRBJ2-7	-	few	TGCGCCAGCAGCTTGGTCGGGGGCGGGAGCGAGCAGTACTTC	CASSLVGGGSEQYF
TRBV18	TRBJ1-1	-	-	TGTGCCAGCTCACAGAGACTGGACACTGAAGCTTTCTTT	CASSQRLDTEAFF
TRBV21-1	TRBJ1-5	-	few	TGTGCCAGCAGCATCACAGAGAGCAATCAGCCCCAGCATTTT	CASSITESNQPQHF
TRBV18	TRBJ2-1	-	-	TGTGCCAGCTCCAAAAATTATGGTAGCTCCTACAATGAGCAGTTCTTC	CASSKNYGSSYNEQFF
TRBV20-1	TRBJ1-2	-	many	TGCAGTGCTAGTGAGAATACTAACTATGGCTACACCTTC	CSASENTNYGYTF
TRBV27	TRBJ2-7	-	few	TGTGCCAGCAGTCCCCGGACTACCTCCTACGAGCAGTACTTC	CASSPRTTSYEQYF
TRBV15	TRBJ1-1	TRBD1	-	TGTGCCACCAGCCCGACAGGGGTCGGGGGAGCTTTCTTT	CATSPTGVGGAFF
TRBV12-3/TRBV12-4	TRBJ1-2	TRBD1	few	TGTGCCAGCAGGCGGACAGGCTTTAACTATGGCTACACCTTC	CASRRTGFNYGYTF
TRBV12-3/TRBV12-4	TRBJ2-1	TRBD1	many	TGTGCCAGCAGTTTAAGGTCAGGGGGTTTGGATGAGCAGTTCTTC	CASSLRSGGLDEQFF
TRBV12-3/TRBV12-4	TRBJ1-5	-	few	TGTGCCAGCAGTTTTCCAGAAGTCGTCTGGGCTGGGAGCAATCAGCCCCAGCATTTT	CASSFPEVVWAGSNQPQHF
TRBV5-1	TRBJ2-1	-	many	TGCGCCAGCAGCCCGACAGCCTCCTACAATGAGCAGTTCTTC	CASSPTASYNEQFF